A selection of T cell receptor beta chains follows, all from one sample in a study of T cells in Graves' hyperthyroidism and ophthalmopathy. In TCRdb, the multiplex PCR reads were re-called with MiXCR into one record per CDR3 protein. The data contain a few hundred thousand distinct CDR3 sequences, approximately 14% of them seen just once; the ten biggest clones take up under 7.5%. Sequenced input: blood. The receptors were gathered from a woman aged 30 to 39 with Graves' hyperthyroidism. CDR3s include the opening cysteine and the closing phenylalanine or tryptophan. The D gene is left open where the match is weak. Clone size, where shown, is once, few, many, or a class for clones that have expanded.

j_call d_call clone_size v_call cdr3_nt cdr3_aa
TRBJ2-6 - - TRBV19 TGTGCCAGTAGTCTCCAGGGAGGCACTGGGGCCAACGTCCTGACTTTC CASSLQGGTGANVLTF
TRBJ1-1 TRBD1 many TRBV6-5 TGTGCCAGCAGTCACTCGGGACAGAGTATGAACACTGAAGCTTTCTTT CASSHSGQSMNTEAFF
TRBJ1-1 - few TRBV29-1 TGCAGCGTTGAAAGGGGGGCCGGAACTGAAGCTTTCTTT CSVERGAGTEAFF
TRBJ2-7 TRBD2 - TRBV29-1 TGCAGCACACAAACCGGGACTAGTGGGCTCGAGCAGTACTTC CSTQTGTSGLEQYF
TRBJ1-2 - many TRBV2 TGTGCCAGCAGTGAGGAAGCCGGGCTTGGAGTCTATGGCTACACCTTC CASSEEAGLGVYGYTF
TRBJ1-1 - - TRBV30 TGTGCCTTTGGACAGATGAACACTGAAGCTTTCTTT CAFGQMNTEAFF
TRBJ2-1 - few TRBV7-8 TGTGCCAGCAGCGCCGCAGGAGCGGCCTCCTACAATGAGCAGTTCTTC CASSAAGAASYNEQFF
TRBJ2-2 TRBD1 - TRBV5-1 TGCGCCAGCAGCTCCCGACAGGGGGCGGGCACCGGGGAGCTGTTTTTT CASSSRQGAGTGELFF
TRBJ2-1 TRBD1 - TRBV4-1 TGCGCCAGCAGCCCCTCTCCAGGGGGCTCCTACAATGAGCAGTTCTTC CASSPSPGGSYNEQFF
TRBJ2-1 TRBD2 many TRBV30 TGTGCCTGGAGTGAATACGGGAGGTCATACAATGAGCAGTTCTTC CAWSEYGRSYNEQFF
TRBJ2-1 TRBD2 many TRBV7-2 TGTGCCAGCAGCCATAGCGGGAGACCCCAGTTCTTC CASSHSGRPQFF
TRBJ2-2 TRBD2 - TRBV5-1 TGCGCCAGCAGCTTGTTACTAGCGGGAGCCGGGGAGCTGTTTTTT CASSLLLAGAGELFF
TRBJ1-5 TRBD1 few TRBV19 TGTGCCAGTAGGAGACTTGAGTCAGGGGGTTATCAGCCCCAGCATTTT CASRRLESGGYQPQHF
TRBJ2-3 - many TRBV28 TGTGCCAGCAGTCCCCACAGGGCTGGTTCTCGCACAGATACGCAGTATTTT CASSPHRAGSRTDTQYF
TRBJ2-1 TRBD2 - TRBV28 TGTGCCAGCAGTTTAGAATCGGCCGGGACTAGCGGGGCTTACAATGAGCAGTTCTTC CASSLESAGTSGAYNEQFF
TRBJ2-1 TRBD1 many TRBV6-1 TGTGCCAGCAGAGAGCCCGGGACAGGGATCAATGAGCAGTTCTTC CASREPGTGINEQFF
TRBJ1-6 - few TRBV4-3 TGCGCCAGCAGCCAAGTCGTAGGGTCCTATAATTCACCCCTCCACTTT CASSQVVGSYNSPLHF
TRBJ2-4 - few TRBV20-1 TGCAGTGCTAGAGGCTTGGAGGAGGGGGCGGACTTCAACATTCAGTACTTC CSARGLEEGADFNIQYF
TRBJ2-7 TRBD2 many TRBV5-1 TGCGCCAGCAGCTCGGGACTAGAGGTCTACGAGCAGTACTTC CASSSGLEVYEQYF
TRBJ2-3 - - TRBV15 TGTGCCACCAGCAGGGGACTGGAAGATACGCAGTATTTT CATSRGLEDTQYF